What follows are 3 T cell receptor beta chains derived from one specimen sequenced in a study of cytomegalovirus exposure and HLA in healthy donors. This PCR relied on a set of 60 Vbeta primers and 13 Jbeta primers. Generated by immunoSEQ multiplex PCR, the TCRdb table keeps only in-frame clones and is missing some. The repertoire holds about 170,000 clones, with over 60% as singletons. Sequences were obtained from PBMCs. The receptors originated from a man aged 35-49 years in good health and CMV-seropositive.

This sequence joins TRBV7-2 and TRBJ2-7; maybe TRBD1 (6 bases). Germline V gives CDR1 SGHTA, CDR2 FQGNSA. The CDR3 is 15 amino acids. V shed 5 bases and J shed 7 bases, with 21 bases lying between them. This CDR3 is CASSPLKDSLKEQYF. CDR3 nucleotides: TGTGCCAGCAGCCCTCTAAAGGACAGTTTGAAAGAGCAGTACTTC.

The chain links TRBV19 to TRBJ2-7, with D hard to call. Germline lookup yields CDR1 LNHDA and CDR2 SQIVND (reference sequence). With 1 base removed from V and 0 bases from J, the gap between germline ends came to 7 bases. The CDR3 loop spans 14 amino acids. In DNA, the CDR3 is TGTGCCAGTAGTATAGTAGTGAGCTCCTACGAGCAGTACTTC. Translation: CASSIVVSSYEQYF. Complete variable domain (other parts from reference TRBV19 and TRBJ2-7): DGGITQSPKYLFRKEGQNVTLSCEQNLNHDAMYWYRQDPGQGLRLIYYSQIVNDFQKGDIAEGYSVSREKKESFPLTVTSAQKNPTAFYLCASSIVVSSYEQYFGPGTRLTVT.

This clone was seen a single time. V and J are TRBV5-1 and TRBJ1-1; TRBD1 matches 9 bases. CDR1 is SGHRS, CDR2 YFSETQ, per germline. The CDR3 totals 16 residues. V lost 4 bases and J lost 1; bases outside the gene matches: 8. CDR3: CASSARTGVGNTEAFF. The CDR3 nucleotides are TGCGCCAGCAGCGCCCGGACAGGGGTTGGGAACACTGAAGCTTTCTTT.